The clone carrying this T cell receptor beta chain is labeled as medium-sized. Its target is unknown. CDR1 is WSHSY and CDR2 is SAAADI in the germline V gene. The CDR3 loop spans 12 amino acids. Trimming pared 6 bases from V and 8 bases from J, leaving 13 bases between. The data were taken from a study of identifying expanded T cells in peripheral blood. Libraries were prepared by immunoSEQ multiplex PCR; TCRdb keeps only in-frame clonotypes and omits some of them. The sample includes 70,000 to 95,000 clones, almost 90% of them seen just once. Study results and limitations: Technical replicates showed approximately 1.2 changed clones; two weeks 15 to 20; four weeks 19. Variance in clone template counts between roughly two-week samples significantly increased with total template count across all healthy donors.

Healthy donors had no documented immune events, such as infections, while sampled. This chain uses TRBV10-2 with TRBJ1-1; D is unclear. This receptor was taken from a person aged 18-70 years in good health. The sequenced sample was blood. The CDR3 protein is CASSLGDIEAFF. CDR3 DNA sequence: TGCGCCAGCAGCTTAGGAGACATAGAAGCTTTCTTT.